Below, 11 T cell receptor beta chains from the same sample are listed, as sequenced in a study of blood T cell repertoires in COVID-19. Profiling relied on immunoSEQ multiplex PCR, and the TCRdb table lists in-frame clones only, not all of them. The sample comprises 99,000 or so clones, under 80% of which are singletons, and approximately 19% rests with the top ten. Material: peripheral blood. These receptors were taken from a woman in her 70s with acute or convalescent COVID-19.

The rearrangement uses TRBV30 and TRBJ2-7; 9 bases align to TRBD1. V gave up 2 bases and J gave up 5 bases; unmatched junction bases: 7. The length of the CDR3 is 14 residues. Germline V gene sequence: CDR1 GTSNPN, CDR2 SVGIG (reference sequence). The chain's CDR3 is CAWSSGTGWDEQYF. CDR3 nucleotide sequence: TGTGCCTGGAGTTCCGGGACAGGGTGGGACGAGCAGTACTTC.

This chain links TRBV18 with TRBJ2-7; perhaps TRBD1 as D (5 bases). The CDR3 length is 13 residues. Trimming took off 2 bases at V and 4 bases at J, with 9 bases between the two ends. Germline CDR1 and CDR2: KGHSH and LQKENI. In DNA form, the CDR3 reads TGTGCCAGCTCACCAGTCCAGGGATACGAGCAGTACTTC. Translating gives CASSPVQGYEQYF.

The chain is built from TRBV15 and TRBJ1-3; a weak D match, TRBD1 (5 bases). Germline-derived CDR1 and CDR2 are LNHNV and YYDKDF (reference sequence). V dropped 0 bases and J dropped 2 bases, with 14 bases sitting between them. The CDR3 totals 17 residues. The CDR3 DNA follows: TGTGCCACCAGCAGAGATCCTCGGGGGGGTACTGGAAACACCATATATTTT. It encodes CATSRDPRGGTGNTIYF.

The V and J genes are TRBV15 and TRBJ1-5, with a tentative D call TRBD1 (5 bases). Per the germline V gene, CDR1 is LNHNV and CDR2 is YYDKDF (reference sequence). V was clipped by 5 bases and J by 6 bases, with 17 bases between them. This CDR3 has 15 residues. The CDR3 here is CATSLKQGEGQPQHF. For the CDR3, the DNA is TGTGCCACCAGCCTTAAGCAGGGCGAAGGTCAGCCCCAGCATTTT.

The V and J genes are TRBV9 and TRBJ2-1, with a tentative D call TRBD2 (6 bases). The germline V gene has CDR1 SGDLS and CDR2 YYNGEE. The CDR3 is 16 residues long. Between the trimmed V and J ends, which lost 0 bases and 7 bases, there was a span of 17 bases. The CDR3 coding sequence is TGTGCCAGCAGCGTAGGGGGGGTAGCCTCAGGTAATGAGCAGTTCTTC. Amino acids: CASSVGGVASGNEQFF.

This clone appeared a single time. V usage is TRBV7-2 and J usage is TRBJ2-2; 7 nucleotides match TRBD2. Trimming cost V 1 base and J 1 base; bases outside gene matches: 0. This CDR3 contains 15 residues. CDR1 and CDR2 (germline): SGHTA, FQGNSA. This chain's CDR3 is CASSLVAGNTGELFF. The CDR3 DNA is TGTGCCAGCAGCTTAGTAGCGGGGAACACCGGGGAGCTGTTTTTT.

This clone was seen a single time. This chain connects TRBV19 to TRBJ1-5, with D perhaps TRBD1 (6 bases). The CDR3 totals 14 residues. V was cut by 7 bases and J by 6 bases, with 16 bases left in between. CDR1 is LNHDA, CDR2 SQIVND, per germline (reference sequence). CDR3 loop: CASTLLQGGQPQHF. The CDR3, as DNA: TGTGCCAGTACACTCTTACAGGGTGGTCAGCCCCAGCATTTT.

The chain has TRBV9 and TRBJ2-1, with 13 bases matching TRBD2. Germline V gene lookup returns CDR1 SGDLS and CDR2 YYNGEE. J gave up 8 bases and V 3 bases, and 5 bases lay outside the gene matches. The CDR3 is 15 residues long. Here the CDR3 reads CASSERTSGGDEQFF. In nucleotides, the CDR3 is TGTGCCAGCAGCGAGAGGACTAGCGGGGGTGATGAGCAGTTCTTC.

The chain carries TRBV5-1 and TRBJ1-6; no firm D call. The CDR3 totals 16 residues. Germline lookup yields CDR1 SGHRS and CDR2 YFSETQ. Trimming took 3 bases from V and 5 from J, leaving 15 bases between them. DNA of the CDR3: TGCGCCAGCAGCTACGGGTTTTTAGGAAATAATTCACCCCTCCACTTT. As protein: CASSYGFLGNNSPLHF.

The chain is built from TRBV18 and TRBJ2-7, with 9 bases aligning to TRBD1. The CDR3 sequence is 17 residues long. V shed 8 bases and J 6 bases; nucleotides not matched to a gene: 20. Germline V gene lookup returns CDR1 KGHSH and CDR2 LQKENI. The CDR3 protein is CASTFSPPGQGGSEQYF. The CDR3, as DNA: TGTGCCAGCACTTTCTCGCCCCCGGGACAGGGCGGTTCCGAGCAGTACTTC.

The V and J genes are TRBV18 and TRBJ2-5; D is possibly TRBD1 (6 bases). The CDR3 runs 14 residues. The ends were cut back, 8 bases at V and 2 bases at J, with 15 bases in the middle. The germline V gene has CDR1 KGHSH and CDR2 LQKENI. CDR3 sequence (DNA): TGTGCCAGCCATAGGACAGAAACTCAAGAGACCCAGTACTTC. Protein: CASHRTETQETQYF.